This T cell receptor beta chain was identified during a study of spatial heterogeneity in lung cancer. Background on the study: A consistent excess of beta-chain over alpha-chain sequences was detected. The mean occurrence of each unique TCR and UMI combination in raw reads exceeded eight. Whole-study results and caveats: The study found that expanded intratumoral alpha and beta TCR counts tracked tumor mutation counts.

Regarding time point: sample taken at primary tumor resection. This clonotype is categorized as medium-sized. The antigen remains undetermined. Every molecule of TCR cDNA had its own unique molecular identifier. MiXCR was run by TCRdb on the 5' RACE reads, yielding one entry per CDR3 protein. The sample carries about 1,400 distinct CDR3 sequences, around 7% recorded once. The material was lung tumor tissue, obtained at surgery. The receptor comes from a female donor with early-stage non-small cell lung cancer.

CDR3 loop: CASSYGHSNTEAFF. The CDR3 DNA reads TGTGCCAGCAGCTACGGACATTCGAACACTGAAGCTTTCTTT. V is TRBV7-8 and J is TRBJ1-1, with D possibly TRBD1 on 5 matching bases. Trimming took 4 bases from V and 1 from J, leaving 10 bases between them. The CDR3 extends over 14 amino acids. Germline assignment: CDR1 SGHVS and CDR2 FQNEAQ.